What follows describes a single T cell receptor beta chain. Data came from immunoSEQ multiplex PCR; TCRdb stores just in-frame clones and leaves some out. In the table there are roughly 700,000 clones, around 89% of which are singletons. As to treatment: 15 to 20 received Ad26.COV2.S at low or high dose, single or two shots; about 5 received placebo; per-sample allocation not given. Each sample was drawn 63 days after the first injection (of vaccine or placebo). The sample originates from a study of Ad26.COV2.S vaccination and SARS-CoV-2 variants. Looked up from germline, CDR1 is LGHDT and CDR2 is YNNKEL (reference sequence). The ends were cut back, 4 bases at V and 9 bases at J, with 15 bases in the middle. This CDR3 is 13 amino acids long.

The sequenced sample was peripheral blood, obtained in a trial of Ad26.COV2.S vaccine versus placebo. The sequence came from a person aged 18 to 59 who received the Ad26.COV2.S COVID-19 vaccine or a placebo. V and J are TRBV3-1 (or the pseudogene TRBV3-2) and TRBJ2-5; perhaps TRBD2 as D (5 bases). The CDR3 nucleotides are TGTGCCAGCAGCCTGGAGGATCGAGGGTCCCAGTACTTC. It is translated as CASSLEDRGSQYF.